Each of the 20 T cell receptor beta chains below was sequenced from the same sample in a study of chemoradiotherapy in HPV16-positive cancers. Profiling relied on immunoSEQ multiplex PCR, and the TCRdb table lists in-frame clones only, not all of them. Found here are fewer than 25,000 clones, around 78% of them singletons; the top ten hold 2% to 3%. The sample was gathered from a patient who underwent chemoradiotherapy. Receptors were obtained from a human donor with HPV-associated anogenital cancer.

This chain joins TRBV29-1 and TRBJ2-3; D is unresolved. V lost 4 bases and J 3 bases, leaving 8 bases between the germline ends. The CDR3 has 12 residues. Germline CDR1 and CDR2: SQVTM and ANQGSEA. CDR3 in amino acids: CSVVPGTDTQYF. DNA for the CDR3: TGCAGCGTTGTTCCCGGGACAGATACGCAGTATTTT.

The V call is TRBV6-5, the J call TRBJ2-1; a possible D gene is TRBD1 (5 bases). V gave up 1 base and J gave up 12 bases, with 13 bases separating them. Germline loops: CDR1 MNHEY, CDR2 SVGAGI. The CDR3 totals 13 residues. The CDR3 reads CASSYFVGPGQFF. DNA for the CDR3: TGTGCCAGCAGTTACTTTGTGGGGCCGGGGCAGTTCTTC.

The V and J genes are TRBV5-1 and TRBJ2-6; the D gene is possibly TRBD1 (6 bases). The CDR3 is made up of 16 amino acids. Trimming removed 3 bases from V and 1 base from J, with 11 bases in between. The germline V gene has CDR1 SGHRS and CDR2 YFSETQ. The CDR3, as DNA: TGCGCCAGCAGCTCAGACAGGCCATCTGGGGCCAACGTCCTGACTTTC. Its translation is CASSSDRPSGANVLTF.

The gene calls are TRBV12-1 and TRBJ2-1. TRBV12-1 counts as a pseudogene. The CDR3 has 13 residues. The CDR3 is CASSPIGNNEQFF. CDR3 sequence (DNA): TGTGCCAGCAGTCCGATAGGGAACAATGAGCAGTTCTTC.

The gene calls are TRBV6-5 and TRBJ1-1; tentatively, D is TRBD1 (5 bases). The CDR3 is made up of 15 amino acids. The germline CDR1 and CDR2 sequences are MNHEY and SVGAGI. The V gene lost 0 bases and the J gene lost 3 bases, with 11 bases spanning the gap. The CDR3 loop is CASSYSPGGDTEAFF. The CDR3 region has the DNA TGTGCCAGCAGTTACTCGCCCGGGGGGGACACTGAAGCTTTCTTT.

This clone was counted a few times. The genes are TRBV30 and TRBJ1-2, with D unclear. V lost 2 bases, J lost 11 bases, and 15 bases lay in between. The CDR3 is 12 residues long. In germline, CDR1 is GTSNPN, CDR2 SVGIG (reference sequence). For the CDR3, the DNA is TGTGCCTGGAGTCGGCAGGCAAACCCTTACACCTTC. Translated, it gives CAWSRQANPYTF.

This chain uses TRBV5-1 with TRBJ2-7; D may be TRBD2 (6 bases). The length of the CDR3 is 12 residues. Between the trimmed V and J ends, which lost 7 bases and 4 bases, there was a span of 12 bases. Germline V gives CDR1 SGHRS, CDR2 YFSETQ. CDR3: CASRSGSYEQYF. The CDR3 DNA is TGCGCCAGCCGGTCCGGGAGTTACGAGCAGTACTTC.

The rearrangement uses TRBV6-6 and TRBJ1-1; the match to TRBD1 covers 7 bases. V lost 6 bases, J lost 6 bases, and 10 bases stayed unmatched. The CDR3 loop spans 14 amino acids. Germline V gene lookup returns CDR1 MNHNY and CDR2 SVGAGI (reference sequence). CDR3 region: CASRTLQGRPEAFF. For the CDR3, the DNA is TGTGCCAGCAGGACCCTACAGGGGCGGCCTGAAGCTTTCTTT.

The chain is built from TRBV18 and TRBJ2-7; no reliable D call. This CDR3 is built from 14 residues. CDR1 and CDR2 (germline): KGHSH, LQKENI. V lost 3 bases, J lost 10 bases, and 19 bases lay in between. The CDR3: CASSPPSSTELQYF. CDR3 DNA sequence: TGTGCCAGCTCACCTCCCTCCTCGACGGAACTACAGTACTTC. The full variable domain, completed using reference TRBV18 and TRBJ2-7, is NAGVMQNPRHLVRRRGQEARLRCSPMKGHSHVYWYRQLPEEGLKFMVYLQKENIIDESGMPKERFSAEFPKEGPSILRIQQVVRGDSAAYFCASSPPSSTELQYFGPGTRLTVT.

CDR3 protein: CASSDPGTKNIQYF. The CDR3 nucleotides are TGTGCCAGTAGTGACCCCGGGACGAAAAACATTCAGTACTTC. This chain links TRBV19 with TRBJ2-4; the D call may be TRBD1 or TRBD2 (5 bases each). The CDR3 is 14 amino acids. V gave up 5 bases and J gave up 4 bases, with 12 bases separating them. Germline V lookup: CDR1 LNHDA, CDR2 SQIVND (reference sequence).

This clone was detected only a few times. This chain uses TRBV7-3 with TRBJ2-1, with unresolved D. This CDR3 has 15 amino acids. Trimming left V 5 bases short and J 7 bases short, with 18 bases between. The germline gives CDR1 SGHTA, CDR2 FQGTGA. DNA of the CDR3: TGTGCCAGCAGCCCGAAACTTGGAGCAGATAATGAGCAGTTCTTC. This encodes CASSPKLGADNEQFF.

The chain employs TRBV7-2 and TRBJ2-5; D ambiguous. CDR1 SGHTA and CDR2 FQGNSA come from the germline V gene. The CDR3 totals 12 residues. V was cut by 1 base and J by 5 bases, with 5 bases left in between. CDR3 loop: CASSLDGETQYF. Written as DNA, the CDR3 is TGTGCCAGCAGCTTAGATGGGGAGACCCAGTACTTC.

The gene calls are TRBV4-2 and TRBJ2-7; D is perhaps TRBD1 (6 bases). V was shortened by 5 bases and J by 4 bases, with 12 bases between the two germline ends. The CDR3 spans 13 residues. Germline assignment: CDR1 LGHNA and CDR2 YNFKEQ. CDR3 protein: CASSGLGAYEQYF. CDR3 nucleotide sequence: TGTGCCAGCAGCGGTCTGGGGGCGTACGAGCAGTACTTC.

The rearrangement uses TRBV2 and TRBJ2-5; D is unresolved. Germline V gene sequence: CDR1 SNHLY, CDR2 FYNNEI. The CDR3 has 11 amino acids. V was clipped by 8 bases and J by 1 base, with 5 bases between them. The CDR3 region is CASYFQETQYF. The CDR3, as DNA: TGTGCCAGCTATTTCCAAGAGACCCAGTACTTC.

V usage is TRBV6-4 and J usage is TRBJ2-3; 13 bases agree with TRBD2. The CDR3 has 15 residues. J lost 9 bases, V lost 3 bases, and 6 bases had no gene match. From germline, CDR1 is MRHNA and CDR2 SNTAGT. CDR3 amino acids: CASSELAGGPGTQYF. The CDR3 nucleotides read TGTGCCAGCAGTGAACTAGCGGGGGGGCCGGGAACGCAGTATTTT.

This clone was counted a few times. This chain joins TRBV5-1 and TRBJ1-2, with D tentatively TRBD1 (6 bases). The germline V and J ends were trimmed by 4 bases and 2 bases, with 12 bases remaining between them. CDR3 size: 14 residues. Looked up from germline, CDR1 is SGHRS and CDR2 is YFSETQ. DNA of the CDR3: TGCGCCAGCAGCGCGGGACAAGAGAACTATGGCTACACCTTC. Protein sequence: CASSAGQENYGYTF.

The rearrangement joins TRBV10-3 to TRBJ2-7, with TRBD2 identical over 8 bases. With 2 bases clipped from V and 2 bases from J, the junction kept 8 bases outside the gene matches. Germline V lookup: CDR1 ENHRY, CDR2 SYGVKD. CDR3 size: 16 residues. The CDR3 is CAISEPSGTRPYEQYF. The CDR3, as DNA: TGTGCCATCAGTGAGCCGAGTGGGACTAGACCCTACGAGCAGTACTTC.

CDR3 DNA: TGTGCCAGCAGTTTTAGCGGGGGGGCCGCCGGGGAGCTGTTTTTT. Translating gives CASSFSGGAAGELFF. The chain carries TRBV28 and TRBJ2-2; 11 bases are a match to TRBD2. The V gene end was trimmed by 3 bases and the J gene end by 6 bases; junction bases not matched to a gene: 3. Looked up from germline, CDR1 is MDHEN and CDR2 is SYDVKM. The CDR3 spans 15 residues.

CDR3 amino acids: CASSLGSTEAFF. The CDR3 coding sequence is TGTGCCAGCAGCTTGGGTAGTACTGAAGCTTTCTTT. The V call is TRBV5-6, the J call TRBJ1-1, with no clear D. V lost 0 bases, J lost 5 bases, and 5 bases lay in between. The germline V gene has CDR1 SGHDT and CDR2 YYEEEE. The CDR3 is made up of 12 amino acids.

This chain joins TRBV27 and TRBJ2-1; 11 nucleotides align to TRBD2. There are 16 residues in the CDR3. The V gene end was trimmed by 3 bases and the J gene end by 4 bases; junction bases not matched to a gene: 5. Looked up from germline, CDR1 is MNHEY and CDR2 is SMNVEV (reference sequence). The CDR3 spells CASSFLTSGSYNEQFF. CDR3 in DNA: TGTGCCAGCAGTTTCCTTACTAGCGGGAGTTACAATGAGCAGTTCTTC.